The sample holds a few counts of the clone carrying this TCR beta chain. Antigen unknown. The data derive from a study of metastatic and nonmetastatic thyroid tumors. The length of the CDR3 is 16 residues. V was pared by 6 bases and J by 4 bases, with 6 bases of the junction left unmatched. Germline assignment: CDR1 MDHEN and CDR2 SYDVKM. Findings and caveats of the study: A significant increase in TCR beta diversity was reportedly seen in malignant thyroid tumors relative to benign nodules, in blood and tumor.

None of the patients had undergone any treatment ahead of thyroid surgery. TCRdb re-analyzed the PCR reads using MiXCR. Among about 18,000 clones listed, roughly 23% were seen once. Material for sequencing was adjacent normal tissue. The chain uses TRBV28 and TRBJ2-2; 12 nucleotides agree with TRBD2. The clonotype was recovered from a female donor with papillary thyroid cancer or a benign thyroid nodule (not recorded which). Some clones in this sample may be carry-over from other donors' samples. CDR3: CASRTSGSPSTGELFF. In DNA, the CDR3 is TGTGCCAGCAGGACTAGCGGGAGCCCCAGCACCGGGGAGCTGTTTTTT.